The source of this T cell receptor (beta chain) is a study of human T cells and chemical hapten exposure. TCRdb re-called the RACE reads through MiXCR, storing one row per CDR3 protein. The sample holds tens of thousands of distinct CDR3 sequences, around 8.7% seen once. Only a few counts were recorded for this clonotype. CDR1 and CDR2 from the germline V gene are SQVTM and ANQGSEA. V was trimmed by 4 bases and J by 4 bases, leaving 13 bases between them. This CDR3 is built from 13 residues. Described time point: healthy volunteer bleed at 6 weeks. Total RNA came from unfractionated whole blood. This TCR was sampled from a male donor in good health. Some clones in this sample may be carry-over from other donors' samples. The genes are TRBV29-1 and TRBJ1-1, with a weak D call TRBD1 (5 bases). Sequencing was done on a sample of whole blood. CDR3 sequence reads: CSVARVVATEAFF. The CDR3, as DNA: TGCAGCGTTGCCAGGGTGGTTGCCACTGAAGCTTTCTTT.